A selection of T cell receptor beta chains follows, all from one sample in a study of beta chain features in type 1 diabetes. TCRdb keeps only in-frame clones here, not all; method: immunoSEQ multiplex PCR. The sample yields 200,000 to 300,000 clones, roughly 70% seen once. The sequencing input was naive CD4+ T cells from blood. The receptor source for this set is a man in his thirties or forties in good health. The CDR3 runs from the conserved cysteine through the conserved F or W. A D gene is named only where the DNA matches it firmly. For some rows the clone size is stated as once, few or many, or as a class when expanded; others skip it.

CASSLPTGRGETQYF	TGTGCCAGCAGTCTCCCCACCGGGAGGGGAGAGACCCAGTACTTC	TRBV28	TRBJ2-5	.	TRBD2
CASSLRPGNTGELFF	TGTGCCAGCAGCTTAAGGCCGGGAAACACCGGGGAGCTGTTTTTT	TRBV7-2	TRBJ2-2	.	.
CASSEYGGDYGYTF	TGTGCCAGCAGTGAATACGGTGGGGACTATGGCTACACCTTC	TRBV25-1	TRBJ1-2	.	.
CASSVAHPTGYNEQFF	TGTGCCAGCAGCGTAGCTCATCCTACAGGGTACAATGAGCAGTTCTTC	TRBV9	TRBJ2-1	.	.
CASSSTGGSYNEQFF	TGTGCCAGCAGTTCGACAGGGGGCTCCTACAATGAGCAGTTCTTC	TRBV28	TRBJ2-1	few	TRBD1
CASSPPGLPPDTQYF	TGTGCCAGCTCACCACCAGGACTACCCCCAGATACGCAGTATTTT	TRBV18	TRBJ2-3	few	.
CASSRSSNQPQHF	TGTGCCAGCAGTAGAAGTAGCAATCAGCCCCAGCATTTT	TRBV6-5	TRBJ1-5	.	.
CASSLERSTDTQYF	TGCGCCAGCAGCTTGGAACGTTCGACAGATACGCAGTATTTT	TRBV5-1	TRBJ2-3	few	.
CASAPTASYEQYF	TGTGCCAGCGCTCCGACAGCCTCCTACGAGCAGTACTTC	TRBV25-1	TRBJ2-7	.	.
CAWTAGGRDSPLHF	TGTGCCTGGACGGCAGGGGGTAGGGATTCACCCCTCCACTTT	TRBV30	TRBJ1-6	.	TRBD1
CSVGRARTDTQYF	TGCAGCGTTGGCAGGGCTCGCACAGATACGCAGTATTTT	TRBV29-1	TRBJ2-3	.	.
CATSSGGNEQYF	TGTGCCACCAGCAGTGGCGGGAACGAGCAGTACTTC	TRBV15	TRBJ2-7	few	.
CASSLETGRETQYF	TGTGCCAGCAGCTTGGAAACAGGCCGAGAGACCCAGTACTTC	TRBV5-4	TRBJ2-5	.	.